A single sample is the source of the 21 T cell receptor beta chains below, sequenced in a study of T-cell reconstitution after alpha-beta-depleted transplantation in children (dated by TCRdb to between 2015 and 2016). In light of the paper, this sample's time point label describes: day 60 (about 2 months) after transplantation. Interpreted using the paper, the treatment or condition label stands for: allogeneic hematopoietic cell transplantation with graft depleted of TCRalphabeta T cells and CD19 B cells. Libraries came from PCR. TCRdb shows the sequencer as Illumina HiSeq 2500. TCR library preparation used molecular barcoding, with unique molecular identifiers applied to normalize quantification of the TCRbeta repertoire. The public sequencing data were trimmed at Q25 with fastp and processed into clonotypes with MiXCR by TCRdb, which kept only in-frame beta chains. Entries that share a CDR3 protein sequence are merged under the most common genes and DNA. The sample records about 97,000 distinct CDR3 sequences, less than 6% of which are singletons. Around 5.6% of the sample is in the top ten clones.

The input for sequencing was PBMCs, mostly from graft donor cells, taken 60 days after TCRalphabeta/CD19-depleted stem cell transplant. The receptors shown here come from a female patient aged 2-9 years who had a stem cell transplant for Fanconi anemia, so the T cells may come from the graft donor.

The sample holds many counts of this clonotype. The chain uses TRBV5-4 and TRBJ2-3; D perhaps matches TRBD1 (6 bases). The germline CDR1 and CDR2 sequences are SGHNT and YYREEE (reference sequence). The CDR3 spans 16 residues. The V gene lost 0 bases and the J gene lost 6 bases, with 17 bases spanning the gap. Here the CDR3 DNA reads TGTGCCAGCAGCTTGGCCGGGACATCACATATGGATACGCAGTATTTT. It encodes CASSLAGTSHMDTQYF.

This clonotype was recorded at least ten times. The chain couples TRBV5-1 to TRBJ2-1; D call uncertain. Germline CDR1 SGHRS, CDR2 YFSETQ. V was trimmed by 1 base and J by 5 bases, leaving 13 bases between them. There are 15 residues in the CDR3. The CDR3, as DNA: TGCGCCAGCAGCTTGATGGCGACAACAAACAATGAGCAGTTCTTC. It codes for CASSLMATTNNEQFF.

The CDR3 is CASSQVSVLANEQFF. CDR3 in DNA: TGCGCCAGCAGCCAAGTTTCCGTACTTGCGAATGAGCAGTTCTTC. The J gene is TRBJ2-1, the V gene TRBV4-1, with D unresolved. This CDR3 is 15 amino acids long. V was pared by 1 base and J by 7 bases, with 14 bases between. The germline CDR1 and CDR2 sequences are MGHRA and YSYEKL.

This clonotype was counted at least ten times. The rearrangement links TRBV25-1 to TRBJ2-7; D gene unclear. From germline, CDR1 is MGHDK and CDR2 SYGVNS. CDR3 length: 14 residues. V was trimmed by 5 bases and J by 4 bases, leaving 15 bases between them. CDR3 sequence reads: CASSPRQTPYEQYF. Here the CDR3 DNA reads TGTGCCAGCAGTCCTCGTCAGACCCCTTACGAGCAGTACTTC.

This clonotype was seen a handful of times. V gene TRBV19 combines with J gene TRBJ2-1; D remains unclear. The CDR3 spans 15 residues. Trimming pared 1 base from V and 1 base from J, leaving 8 bases between. Per germline, CDR1 LNHDA and CDR2 SQIVND (reference sequence). The CDR3 DNA reads TGTGCCAGTAGTATAGTACCTTTTTCCTACAATGAGCAGTTCTTC. Translating it yields CASSIVPFSYNEQFF. Drawing the rest from reference TRBV19 and TRBJ2-1, the complete variable domain is DGGITQSPKYLFRKEGQNVTLSCEQNLNHDAMYWYRQDPGQGLRLIYYSQIVNDFQKGDIAEGYSVSREKKESFPLTVTSAQKNPTAFYLCASSIVPFSYNEQFFGPGTRLTVL.

This clonotype was seen ten or more times. The chain is built from TRBV20-1 and TRBJ2-1; perhaps TRBD2 as D (5 bases). CDR1 is DFQATT, CDR2 SNEGSKA, per germline (reference sequence). Trimming took 0 bases from V and 1 from J, leaving 13 bases between them. This CDR3 contains 16 residues. The CDR3 DNA reads TGCAGTGCTAGAGATCTTGGGGAGATATCCTACAATGAGCAGTTCTTC. This encodes CSARDLGEISYNEQFF.

This clonotype was detected ten times or more. This chain uses TRBV21-1 with TRBJ1-1; the table's D call TRBD1 went unverified against the DNA. TRBV21-1 is listed as a pseudogene. The CDR3 totals 16 residues. CDR3 residues: CASRFPGQGVGTEAFF. CDR3 nucleotide sequence: TGTGCCAGCAGGTTTCCGGGACAGGGGGTTGGTACTGAAGCTTTCTTT.

This clonotype occurred many times. The genes are TRBV20-1 and TRBJ2-4; no clear D. The ends were cut back, 0 bases at V and 3 bases at J, with 12 bases in the middle. The germline V gene encodes CDR1 DFQATT and CDR2 SNEGSKA (reference sequence). This CDR3 region has 15 residues. The chain's CDR3 is CSARDGQALKNIQYF. As DNA, the CDR3 is TGCAGTGCTAGAGATGGGCAGGCCCTCAAAAACATTCAGTACTTC.

This clonotype was detected many times. This chain connects TRBV7-3 to TRBJ2-1; TRBD2 agrees at 14 bases. J gave up 5 bases and V 5 bases, and 2 bases lay outside the gene matches. This CDR3 is built from 15 residues. The germline V gene encodes CDR1 SGHTA and CDR2 FQGTGA. The CDR3, as DNA: TGTGCCAGCAGCCCGGGACTAGCGGGAGACAATGAGCAGTTCTTC. This codes for CASSPGLAGDNEQFF. Combining the CDR3 with reference TRBV7-3 and TRBJ2-1 gives the whole variable domain GAGVSQTPSNKVTEKGKYVELRCDPISGHTALYWYRQSLGQGPEFLIYFQGTGAADDSGLPNDRFFAVRPEGSVSTLKIQRTERGDSAVYLCASSPGLAGDNEQFFGPGTRLTVL.

Details on this clonotype: Being one base from a much bigger clone, this may be a read error. This chain joins TRBV5-1 and TRBJ2-1; TRBD2 agrees at 10 bases. The CDR3 is 16 residues long. J was trimmed by 4 bases and V by 7 bases; bases with no gene match: 11. Germline V gene lookup returns CDR1 SGHRS and CDR2 YFSETQ. CDR3 in DNA: TGCGCCAGCCCCCCAGCCTCTAGCGGGAGTTACAATGAGCAGTTCTTC. Protein product: CASPPASSGSYNEQFF.

The genes are TRBV6-2 or TRBV6-3 and TRBJ2-1; D is ambiguous. V was pared by 6 bases and J by 0 bases, with 15 bases between. Germline V gene sequence: CDR1 MNHEY, CDR2 SVGEGT. The CDR3 has 16 amino acids. The chain's CDR3 is CASRSLTASSYNEQFF. The DNA of the CDR3 is TGTGCCAGCAGGTCGTTGACGGCAAGCTCCTACAATGAGCAGTTCTTC.

This clonotype was seen repeatedly, ten times or more. The V and J genes are TRBV29-1 and TRBJ2-2; TRBD2 agrees at 7 bases. CDR3 size: 12 residues. Germline V lookup: CDR1 SQVTM, CDR2 ANQGSEA. Trimming removed 5 bases from V and 11 bases from J; junction bases left unmatched: 8. The CDR3 loop is CSVPGGRAELFF. In DNA, the CDR3 is TGCAGCGTTCCCGGTGGGAGGGCCGAGCTGTTTTTT.

This clonotype was picked up a small number of times. The chain links TRBV20-1 to TRBJ2-2; 9 bases map to TRBD1. From germline, CDR1 is DFQATT and CDR2 SNEGSKA (reference sequence). J was trimmed by 4 bases and V by 4 bases; bases with no gene match: 13. The CDR3 consists of 17 residues. The CDR3 sequence is CSAMANRGPAITGELFF. The DNA of the CDR3 is TGCAGTGCTATGGCCAACAGGGGGCCCGCGATCACCGGGGAGCTGTTTTTT.

This clonotype has a handful of counts. This chain links TRBV7-2 with TRBJ2-7; tentatively, D is TRBD2 (6 bases). This CDR3 has 15 residues. V was clipped by 1 base and J by 5 bases, with 15 bases between them. CDR1 is SGHTA and CDR2 is FQGNSA in the germline V gene. The CDR3 DNA reads TGTGCCAGCAGCTTAGTTGGGGGAGGCTTAAACGAGCAGTACTTC. This codes for CASSLVGGGLNEQYF.

This rearrangement joins TRBV4-2 to TRBJ2-3; 15 nucleotides align to TRBD2. CDR1 is LGHNA, CDR2 YNFKEQ, per germline. V trimming: 7 bases; J trimming: 1 base; junction bases outside the gene matches: 15. The CDR3 has 20 amino acids. CDR3 residues: CASTAPGLAGGIPRTDTQYF. The CDR3, as DNA: TGTGCCAGCACCGCGCCGGGACTAGCGGGAGGAATCCCCCGCACAGATACGCAGTATTTT.

The sample holds many counts of this clonotype. CDR3 protein: CASSLARGNTGELFF. CDR3 DNA sequence: TGTGCCAGCAGCTTAGCAAGGGGAAACACCGGGGAGCTGTTTTTT. The rearrangement joins TRBV7-2 to TRBJ2-2, with a possible D match to TRBD1 (5 bases). V lost 0 bases to trimming and J lost 2 bases, with 7 bases between them. Germline V gene lookup returns CDR1 SGHTA and CDR2 FQGNSA. The CDR3 sequence is 15 residues long.

This clonotype was recorded many times. The gene calls are TRBV28 and TRBJ2-5, with TRBD2 identical over 8 bases. The ends lost 9 bases at V and 1 base at J; junction bases unmatched: 7. The CDR3 spans 14 residues. Germline-derived CDR1 and CDR2 are MDHEN and SYDVKM. In nucleotides, the CDR3 is TGTGCCAGTGGAAGGCTAGCGGGCCAAGAGACCCAGTACTTC. It translates to CASGRLAGQETQYF.

This clonotype showed up many times. The chain recombines TRBV2 with TRBJ2-3, with TRBD2 matching 8 bases. Unmatched junction bases numbered 15, after V lost 7 bases and J lost 6 bases. The CDR3 consists of 16 residues. Germline V gene sequence: CDR1 SNHLY, CDR2 FYNNEI. CDR3 sequence: CASTAGLAGFTDTQYF. CDR3 sequence (DNA): TGTGCCAGCACGGCGGGCTTAGCGGGATTCACGGATACGCAGTATTTT.

This clonotype was detected ten times or more. The chain links TRBV20-1 to TRBJ2-3; no clear D. Trimming removed 0 bases at V and 1 base at J, with 11 bases between. The CDR3 runs 15 residues. CDR1 DFQATT and CDR2 SNEGSKA come from the germline V gene (reference sequence). CDR3 in DNA: TGCAGTGCTAGAGATCTAGTCGTCGGCACAGATACGCAGTATTTT. It yields the protein CSARDLVVGTDTQYF.

This clonotype was seen at least ten times. The chain couples TRBV9 to TRBJ1-3; D uncertain. Germline assignment: CDR1 SGDLS and CDR2 YYNGEE. The V end lost 4 bases, the J end lost 0 bases, and 17 bases lay between the germline ends. The CDR3 totals 17 residues. CDR3 amino acids: CASSLDRRASSGNTIYF. The CDR3 nucleotides are TGTGCCAGCAGCCTCGATCGAAGGGCAAGCTCTGGAAACACCATATATTTT.

This clonotype was seen only a few times. The J gene is TRBJ1-2, the V gene TRBV28; the D is unclear. V lost 5 bases and J 4 bases, leaving 23 bases between the germline ends. This CDR3 has 17 amino acids. Looked up from germline, CDR1 is MDHEN and CDR2 is SYDVKM. The CDR3 reads CASSTLLDVSIIYGYTF. In DNA, the CDR3 is TGTGCCAGCAGTACACTTCTGGACGTCAGTATTATCTATGGCTACACCTTC.